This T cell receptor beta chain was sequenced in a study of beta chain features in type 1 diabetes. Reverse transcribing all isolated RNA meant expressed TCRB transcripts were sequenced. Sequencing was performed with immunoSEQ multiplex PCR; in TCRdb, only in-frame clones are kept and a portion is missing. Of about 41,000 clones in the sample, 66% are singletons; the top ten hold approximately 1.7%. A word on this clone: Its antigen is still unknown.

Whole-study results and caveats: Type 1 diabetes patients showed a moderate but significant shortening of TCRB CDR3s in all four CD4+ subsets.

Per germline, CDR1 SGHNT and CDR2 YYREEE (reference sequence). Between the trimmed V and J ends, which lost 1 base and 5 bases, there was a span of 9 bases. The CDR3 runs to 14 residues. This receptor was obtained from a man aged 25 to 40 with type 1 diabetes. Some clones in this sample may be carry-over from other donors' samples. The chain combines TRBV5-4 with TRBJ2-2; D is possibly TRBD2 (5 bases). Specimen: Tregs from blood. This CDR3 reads CASSLTAVTGELFF. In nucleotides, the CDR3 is TGTGCCAGCAGCTTGACAGCGGTAACCGGGGAGCTGTTTTTT.